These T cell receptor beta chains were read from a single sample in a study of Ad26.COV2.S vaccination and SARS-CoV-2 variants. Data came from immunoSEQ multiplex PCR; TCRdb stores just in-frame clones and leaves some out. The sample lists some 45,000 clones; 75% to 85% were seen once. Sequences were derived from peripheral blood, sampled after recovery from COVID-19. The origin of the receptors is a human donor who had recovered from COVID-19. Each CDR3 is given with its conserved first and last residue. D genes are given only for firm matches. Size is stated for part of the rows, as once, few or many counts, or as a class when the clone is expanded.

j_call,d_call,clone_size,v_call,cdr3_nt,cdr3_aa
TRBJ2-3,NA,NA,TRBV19,TGTGCCAGTAGTATCGGGGCAGGGGCCTTCACAGATACGCAGTATTTT,CASSIGAGAFTDTQYF
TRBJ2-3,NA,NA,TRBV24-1,TGTGCCTCTTCAGACCGGGACGGGAGCACAGATACGCAGTATTTT,CASSDRDGSTDTQYF
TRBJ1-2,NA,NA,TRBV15,TGTGCCACCAGCAGAGATCCTTCCGGGGACTATGGCTACACCTTC,CATSRDPSGDYGYTF
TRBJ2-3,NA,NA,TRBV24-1,TGTGCCACCAGTGACTGGGACCCGTTGAGCACAGATACGCAGTATTTT,CATSDWDPLSTDTQYF
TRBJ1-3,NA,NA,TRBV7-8,TGTGCCAGCAGTACCCGAGTGTCTGGAAACACCATATATTTT,CASSTRVSGNTIYF
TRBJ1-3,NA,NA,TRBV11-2,TGTGCCAGCATCTCCCCGAGGGCCTCTGGAAACACCATATATTTT,CASISPRASGNTIYF
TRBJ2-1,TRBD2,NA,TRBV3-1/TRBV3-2,TGTGCCAGCAGCCCCTTGGTAGCGGGTAGTATTGAGCAGTTCTTC,CASSPLVAGSIEQFF
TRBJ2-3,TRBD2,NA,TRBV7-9,TGTGCCAGCAGCTCACCAGCCGCGGCGGGGGCAGATACGCAGTATTTT,CASSSPAAAGADTQYF
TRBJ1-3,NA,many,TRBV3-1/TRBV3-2,TGTGCCAGCAGCCAGAGGGAAGCTGGAAACACCATATATTTT,CASSQREAGNTIYF
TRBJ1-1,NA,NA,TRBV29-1,TGCAGCGTTGTTACCTGGGGGGACACTGAAGCTTTCTTT,CSVVTWGDTEAFF
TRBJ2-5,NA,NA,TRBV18,TGTGCCAGCTCACAAACCGGGACTTCGGAGACCCAGTACTTC,CASSQTGTSETQYF